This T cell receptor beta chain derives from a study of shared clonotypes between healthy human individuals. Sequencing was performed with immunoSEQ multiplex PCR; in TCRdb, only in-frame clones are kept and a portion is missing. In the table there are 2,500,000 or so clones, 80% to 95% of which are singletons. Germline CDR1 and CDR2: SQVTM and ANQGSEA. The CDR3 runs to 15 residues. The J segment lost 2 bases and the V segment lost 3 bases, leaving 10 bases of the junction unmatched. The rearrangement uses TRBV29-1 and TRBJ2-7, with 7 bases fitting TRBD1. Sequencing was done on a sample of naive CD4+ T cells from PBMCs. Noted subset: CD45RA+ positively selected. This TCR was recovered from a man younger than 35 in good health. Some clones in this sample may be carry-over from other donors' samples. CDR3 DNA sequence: TGCAGCGTTGAGGTGAGGGACAGACCCACCTACGAGCAGTACTTC. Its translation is CSVEVRDRPTYEQYF.